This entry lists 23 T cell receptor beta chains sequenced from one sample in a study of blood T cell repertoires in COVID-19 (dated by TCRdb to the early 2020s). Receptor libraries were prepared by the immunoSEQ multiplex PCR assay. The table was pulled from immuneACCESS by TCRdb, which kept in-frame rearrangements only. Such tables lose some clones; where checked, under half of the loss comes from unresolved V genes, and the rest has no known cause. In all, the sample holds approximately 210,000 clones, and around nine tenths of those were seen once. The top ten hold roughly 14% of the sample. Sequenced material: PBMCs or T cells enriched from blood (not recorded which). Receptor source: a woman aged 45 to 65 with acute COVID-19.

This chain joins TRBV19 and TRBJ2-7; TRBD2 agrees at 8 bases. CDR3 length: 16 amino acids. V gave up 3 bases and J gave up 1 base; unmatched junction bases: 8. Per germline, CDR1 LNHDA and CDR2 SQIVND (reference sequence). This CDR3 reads CASSMPGTSRSYEQYF. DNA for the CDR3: TGTGCCAGTAGTATGCCCGGGACTAGTAGGTCCTACGAGCAGTACTTC.

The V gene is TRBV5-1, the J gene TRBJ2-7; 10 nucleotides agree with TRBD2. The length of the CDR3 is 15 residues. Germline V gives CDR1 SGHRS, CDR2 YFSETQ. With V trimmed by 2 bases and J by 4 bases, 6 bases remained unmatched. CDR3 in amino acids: CASSFSGRIPYEQYF. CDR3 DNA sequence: TGCGCCAGCAGCTTTAGCGGGAGGATCCCTTACGAGCAGTACTTC.

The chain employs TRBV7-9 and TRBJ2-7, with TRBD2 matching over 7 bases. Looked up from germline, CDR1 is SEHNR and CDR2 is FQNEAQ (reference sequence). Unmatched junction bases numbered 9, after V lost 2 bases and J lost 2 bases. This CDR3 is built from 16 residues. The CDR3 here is CASSLPVSGATYEQYF. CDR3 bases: TGTGCCAGCAGCTTACCCGTCAGCGGGGCCACCTACGAGCAGTACTTC.

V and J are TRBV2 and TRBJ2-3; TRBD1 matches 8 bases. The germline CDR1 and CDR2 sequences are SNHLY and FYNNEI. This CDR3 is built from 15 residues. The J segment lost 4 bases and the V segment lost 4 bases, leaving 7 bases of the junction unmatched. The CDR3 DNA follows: TGTGCCAGCAGTGTGGGCAGGGGGCATGCAGATACGCAGTATTTT. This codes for CASSVGRGHADTQYF.

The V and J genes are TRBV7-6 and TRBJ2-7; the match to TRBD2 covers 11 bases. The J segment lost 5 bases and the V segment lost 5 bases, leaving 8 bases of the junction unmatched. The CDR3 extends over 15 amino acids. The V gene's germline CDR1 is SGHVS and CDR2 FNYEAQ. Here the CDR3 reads CASSQRLAGPHEQYF. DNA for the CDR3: TGTGCCAGCAGCCAGAGACTAGCGGGACCTCACGAGCAGTACTTC.

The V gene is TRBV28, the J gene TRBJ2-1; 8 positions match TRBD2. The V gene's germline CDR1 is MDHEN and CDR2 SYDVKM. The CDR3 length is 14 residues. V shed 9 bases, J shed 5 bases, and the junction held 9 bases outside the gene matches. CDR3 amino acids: CASWGLVGNNEQFF. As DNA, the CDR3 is TGTGCCAGTTGGGGACTAGTAGGGAACAATGAGCAGTTCTTC.

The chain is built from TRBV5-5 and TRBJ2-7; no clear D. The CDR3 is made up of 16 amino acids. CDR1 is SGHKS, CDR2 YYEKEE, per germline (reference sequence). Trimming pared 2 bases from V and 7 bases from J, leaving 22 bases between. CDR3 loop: CASSLLGSPGLREQYF. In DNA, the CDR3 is TGTGCCAGCAGCTTATTAGGCAGCCCGGGTTTGCGAGAGCAGTACTTC.

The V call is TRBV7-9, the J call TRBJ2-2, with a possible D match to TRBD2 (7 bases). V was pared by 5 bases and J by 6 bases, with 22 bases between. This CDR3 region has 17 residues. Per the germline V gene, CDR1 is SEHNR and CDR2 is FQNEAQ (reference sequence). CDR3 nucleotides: TGTGCCAGCAGCACGGCGGGGGTGGCAGGGGACGCCGGGGAGCTGTTTTTT. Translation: CASSTAGVAGDAGELFF.

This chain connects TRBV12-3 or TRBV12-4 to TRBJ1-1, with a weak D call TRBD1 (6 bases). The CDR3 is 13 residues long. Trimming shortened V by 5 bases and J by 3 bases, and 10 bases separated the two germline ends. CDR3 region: CASSKQGDTEAFF. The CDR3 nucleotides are TGTGCCAGCAGTAAACAGGGAGACACTGAAGCTTTCTTT.

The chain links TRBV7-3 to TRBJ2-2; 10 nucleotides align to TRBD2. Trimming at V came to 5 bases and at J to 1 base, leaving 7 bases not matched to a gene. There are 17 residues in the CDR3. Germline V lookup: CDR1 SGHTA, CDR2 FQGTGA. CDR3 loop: CASSIDLAGENTGELFF. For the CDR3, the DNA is TGTGCCAGCAGCATCGACCTAGCGGGAGAGAACACCGGGGAGCTGTTTTTT.

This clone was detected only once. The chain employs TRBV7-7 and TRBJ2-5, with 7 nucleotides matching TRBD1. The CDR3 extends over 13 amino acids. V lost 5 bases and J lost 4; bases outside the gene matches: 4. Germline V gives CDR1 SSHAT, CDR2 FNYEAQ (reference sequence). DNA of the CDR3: TGTGCCAGCAGCCCGAACAGGGGAGAGACCCAGTACTTC. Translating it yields CASSPNRGETQYF. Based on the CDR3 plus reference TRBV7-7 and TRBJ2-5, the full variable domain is GAGVSQSPRYKVTKRGQDVTLRCDPISSHATLYWYQQALGQGPEFLTYFNYEAQPDKSGLPSDRFSAERPEGSISTLTIQRTEQRDSAMYRCASSPNRGETQYFGPGTRLLVL.

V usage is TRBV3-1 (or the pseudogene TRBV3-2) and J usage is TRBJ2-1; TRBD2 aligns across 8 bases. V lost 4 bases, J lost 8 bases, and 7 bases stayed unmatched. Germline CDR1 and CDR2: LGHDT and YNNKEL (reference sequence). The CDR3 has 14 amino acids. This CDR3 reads CASSRSLTSDEQFF. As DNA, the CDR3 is TGTGCCAGCAGCCGGAGCTTGACTAGCGATGAGCAGTTCTTC.

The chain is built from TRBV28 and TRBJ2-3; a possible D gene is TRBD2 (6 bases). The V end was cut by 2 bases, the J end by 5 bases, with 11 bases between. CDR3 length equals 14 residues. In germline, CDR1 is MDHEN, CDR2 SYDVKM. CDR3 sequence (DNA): TGTGCCAGCAGTTTAGAGTGGCGGGGAGATACGCAGTATTTT. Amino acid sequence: CASSLEWRGDTQYF.

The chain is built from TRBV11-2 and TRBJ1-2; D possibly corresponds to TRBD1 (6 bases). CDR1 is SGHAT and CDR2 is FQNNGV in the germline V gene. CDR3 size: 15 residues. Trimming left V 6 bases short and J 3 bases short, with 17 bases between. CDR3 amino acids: CASSSHQGRDYGYTF. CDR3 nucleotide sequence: TGTGCCAGCAGTTCTCATCAGGGGCGCGACTATGGCTACACCTTC.

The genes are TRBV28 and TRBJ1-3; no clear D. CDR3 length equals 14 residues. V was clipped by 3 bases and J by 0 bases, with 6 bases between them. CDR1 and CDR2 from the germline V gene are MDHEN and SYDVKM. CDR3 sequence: CASSLAHSGNTIYF. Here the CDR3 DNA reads TGTGCCAGCAGTTTGGCTCACTCTGGAAACACCATATATTTT.

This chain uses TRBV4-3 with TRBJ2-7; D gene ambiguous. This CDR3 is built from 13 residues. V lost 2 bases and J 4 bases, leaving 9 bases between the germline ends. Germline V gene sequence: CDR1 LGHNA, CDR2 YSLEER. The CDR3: CASSQSIAYEQYF. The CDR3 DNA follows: TGCGCCAGCAGCCAATCCATAGCTTACGAGCAGTACTTC.

CDR3 residues: CASSSRTGTTEAFF. The DNA for the CDR3 is TGTGCCAGCAGTTCCAGGACAGGGACGACTGAAGCTTTCTTT. The chain has TRBV5-4 and TRBJ1-1; TRBD1 aligns across 8 bases. This CDR3 contains 14 residues. The trim removed 5 bases at V and 5 bases at J, leaving 8 bases unmatched. The germline gives CDR1 SGHNT, CDR2 YYREEE (reference sequence).

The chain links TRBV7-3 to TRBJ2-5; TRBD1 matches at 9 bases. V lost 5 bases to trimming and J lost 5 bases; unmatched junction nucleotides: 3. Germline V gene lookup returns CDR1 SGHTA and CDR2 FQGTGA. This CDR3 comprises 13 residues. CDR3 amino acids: CASSRTGVETQYF. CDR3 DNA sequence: TGTGCCAGCAGCCGGACAGGGGTTGAGACCCAGTACTTC.

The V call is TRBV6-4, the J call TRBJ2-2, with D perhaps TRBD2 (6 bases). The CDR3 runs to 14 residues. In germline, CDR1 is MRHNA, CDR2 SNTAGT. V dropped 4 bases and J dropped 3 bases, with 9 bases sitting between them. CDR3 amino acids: CASSGTGDTGELFF. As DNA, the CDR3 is TGTGCCAGCAGTGGGACGGGAGACACCGGGGAGCTGTTTTTT.

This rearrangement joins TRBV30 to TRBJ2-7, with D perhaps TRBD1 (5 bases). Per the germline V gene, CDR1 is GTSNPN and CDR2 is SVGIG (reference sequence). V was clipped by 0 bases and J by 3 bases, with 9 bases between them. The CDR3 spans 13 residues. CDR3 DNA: TGTGCCTGGAGTGTAGGGGTTAACTACGAGCAGTACTTC. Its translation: CAWSVGVNYEQYF.

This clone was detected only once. The DNA for the CDR3 is TGTGCCAGCCGAGAGGCGTCGAGGTACGAGCAGTACTTC. It yields the protein CASREASRYEQYF. V usage is TRBV7-2 and J usage is TRBJ2-7; D gene ambiguous. Germline assignment: CDR1 SGHTA and CDR2 FQGNSA. The CDR3 sequence is 13 residues long. The V end lost 8 bases, the J end lost 4 bases, and 15 bases lay between the germline ends.

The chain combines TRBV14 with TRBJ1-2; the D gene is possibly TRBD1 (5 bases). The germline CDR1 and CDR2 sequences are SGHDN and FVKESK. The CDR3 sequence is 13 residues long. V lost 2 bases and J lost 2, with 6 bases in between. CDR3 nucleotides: TGTGCCAGCAGCCAACGGGGGAACTATGGCTACACCTTC. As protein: CASSQRGNYGYTF.

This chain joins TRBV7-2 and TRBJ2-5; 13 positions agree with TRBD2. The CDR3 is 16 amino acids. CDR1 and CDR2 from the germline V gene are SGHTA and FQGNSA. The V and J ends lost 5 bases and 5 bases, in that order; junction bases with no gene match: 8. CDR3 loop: CASSPRTSGRGETQYF. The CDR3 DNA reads TGTGCCAGCAGCCCTCGGACTAGCGGGAGAGGTGAGACCCAGTACTTC.